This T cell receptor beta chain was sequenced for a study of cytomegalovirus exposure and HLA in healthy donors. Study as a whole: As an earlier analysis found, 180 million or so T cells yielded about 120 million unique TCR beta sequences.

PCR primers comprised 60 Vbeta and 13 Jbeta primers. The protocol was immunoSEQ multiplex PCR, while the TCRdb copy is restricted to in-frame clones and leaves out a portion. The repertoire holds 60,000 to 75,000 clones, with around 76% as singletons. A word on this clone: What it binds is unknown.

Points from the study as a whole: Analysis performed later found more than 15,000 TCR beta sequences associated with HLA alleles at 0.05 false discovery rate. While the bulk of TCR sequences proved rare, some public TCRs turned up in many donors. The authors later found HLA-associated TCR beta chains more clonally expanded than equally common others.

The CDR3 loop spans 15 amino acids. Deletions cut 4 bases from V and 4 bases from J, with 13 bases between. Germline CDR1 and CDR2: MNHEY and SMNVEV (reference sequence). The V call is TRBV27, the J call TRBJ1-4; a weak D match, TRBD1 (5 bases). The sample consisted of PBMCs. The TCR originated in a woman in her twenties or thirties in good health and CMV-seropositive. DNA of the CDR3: TGTGCCAGCAGTTGGAGGAGGGGTATTAATGAAAAACTGTTTTTT. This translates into CASSWRRGINEKLFF. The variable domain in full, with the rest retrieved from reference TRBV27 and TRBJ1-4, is EAQVTQNPRYLITVTGKKLTVTCSQNMNHEYMSWYRQDPGLGLRQIYYSMNVEVTDKGDVPEGYKVSRKEKRNFPLILESPSPNQTSLYFCASSWRRGINEKLFFGSGTQLSVL.